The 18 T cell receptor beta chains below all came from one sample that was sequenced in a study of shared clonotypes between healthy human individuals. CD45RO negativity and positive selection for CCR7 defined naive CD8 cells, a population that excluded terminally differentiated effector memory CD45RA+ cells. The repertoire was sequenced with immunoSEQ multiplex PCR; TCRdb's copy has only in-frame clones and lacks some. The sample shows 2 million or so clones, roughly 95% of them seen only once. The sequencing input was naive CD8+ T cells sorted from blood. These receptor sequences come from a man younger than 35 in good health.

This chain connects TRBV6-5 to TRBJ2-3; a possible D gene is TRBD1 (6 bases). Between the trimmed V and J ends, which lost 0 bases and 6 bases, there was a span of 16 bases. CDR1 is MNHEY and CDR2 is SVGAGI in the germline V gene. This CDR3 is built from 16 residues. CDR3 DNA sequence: TGTGCCAGCAGTTACTCGATGGGGGCGGCCAGTGATACGCAGTATTTT. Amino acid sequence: CASSYSMGAASDTQYF.

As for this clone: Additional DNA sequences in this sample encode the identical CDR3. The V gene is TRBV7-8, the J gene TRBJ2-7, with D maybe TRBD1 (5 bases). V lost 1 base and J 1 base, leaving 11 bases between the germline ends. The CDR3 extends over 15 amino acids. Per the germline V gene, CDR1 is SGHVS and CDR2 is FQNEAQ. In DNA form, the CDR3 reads TGTGCCAGCAGCTTAGGTCGCCAGGGTTCCTACGAGCAGTACTTC. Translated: CASSLGRQGSYEQYF.

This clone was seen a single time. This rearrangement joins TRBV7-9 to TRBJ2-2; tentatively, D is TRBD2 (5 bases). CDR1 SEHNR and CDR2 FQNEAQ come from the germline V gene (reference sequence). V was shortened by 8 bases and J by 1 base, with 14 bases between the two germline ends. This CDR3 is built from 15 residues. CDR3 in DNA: TGTGCCAGCGCCCCCGGGATACAGAACACCGGGGAGCTGTTTTTT. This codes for CASAPGIQNTGELFF.

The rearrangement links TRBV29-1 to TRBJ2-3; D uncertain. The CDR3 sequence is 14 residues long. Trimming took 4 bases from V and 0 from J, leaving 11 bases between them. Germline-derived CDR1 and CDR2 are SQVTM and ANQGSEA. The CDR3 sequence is CSVGTDSSTDTQYF. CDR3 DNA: TGCAGCGTTGGAACAGATTCTAGCACAGATACGCAGTATTTT.

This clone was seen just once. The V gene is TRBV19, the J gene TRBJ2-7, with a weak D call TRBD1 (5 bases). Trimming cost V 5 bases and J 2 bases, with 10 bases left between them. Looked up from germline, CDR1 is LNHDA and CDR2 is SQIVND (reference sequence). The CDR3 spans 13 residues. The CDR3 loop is CASSLTAAYEQYF. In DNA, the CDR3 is TGTGCCAGTAGTTTGACAGCCGCCTACGAGCAGTACTTC.

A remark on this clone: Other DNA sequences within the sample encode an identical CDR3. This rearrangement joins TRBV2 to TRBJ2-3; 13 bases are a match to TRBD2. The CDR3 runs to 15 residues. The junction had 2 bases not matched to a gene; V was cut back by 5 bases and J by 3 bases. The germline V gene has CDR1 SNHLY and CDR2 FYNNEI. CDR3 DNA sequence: TGTGCCAGCAGTCGACTAGCGGGGGGTACAGATACGCAGTATTTT. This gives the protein CASSRLAGGTDTQYF. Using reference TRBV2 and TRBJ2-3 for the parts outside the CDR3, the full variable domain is EPEVTQTPSHQVTQMGQEVILRCVPISNHLYFYWYRQILGQKVEFLVSFYNNEISEKSEIFDDQFSVERPDGSNFTLKIRSTKLEDSAMYFCASSRLAGGTDTQYFGPGTRLTVL.

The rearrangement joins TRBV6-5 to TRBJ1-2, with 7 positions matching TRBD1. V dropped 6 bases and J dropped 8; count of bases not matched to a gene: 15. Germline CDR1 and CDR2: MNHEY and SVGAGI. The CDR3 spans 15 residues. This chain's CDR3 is CASRRQGWGGEGYTF. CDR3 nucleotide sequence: TGTGCCAGCAGGCGACAGGGCTGGGGAGGAGAAGGCTACACCTTC.

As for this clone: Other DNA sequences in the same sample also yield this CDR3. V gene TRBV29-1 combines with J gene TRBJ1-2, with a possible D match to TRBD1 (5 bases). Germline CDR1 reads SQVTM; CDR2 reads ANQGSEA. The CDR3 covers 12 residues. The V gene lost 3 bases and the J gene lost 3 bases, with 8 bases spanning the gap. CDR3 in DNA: TGCAGCGTTGAGGGAGGGGACTATGGCTACACCTTC. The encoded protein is CSVEGGDYGYTF. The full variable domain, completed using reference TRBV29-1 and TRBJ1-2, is SAVISQKPSRDICQRGTSLTIQCQVDSQVTMMFWYRQQPGQSLTLIATANQGSEATYESGFVIDKFPISRPNLTFSTLTVSNMSPEDSSIYLCSVEGGDYGYTFGSGTRLTVV.

CDR3 region: CASSLGAGHSYNEQFF. As DNA, the CDR3 is TGTGCCAGCAGCTTGGGAGCGGGCCACTCCTACAATGAGCAGTTCTTC. This chain joins TRBV7-9 and TRBJ2-1; weak D call: TRBD2 (6 bases). Trimming stripped 3 bases from V and 0 bases from J, with 12 bases between. CDR1 is SEHNR and CDR2 is FQNEAQ in the germline V gene (reference sequence). The CDR3 runs 16 residues.

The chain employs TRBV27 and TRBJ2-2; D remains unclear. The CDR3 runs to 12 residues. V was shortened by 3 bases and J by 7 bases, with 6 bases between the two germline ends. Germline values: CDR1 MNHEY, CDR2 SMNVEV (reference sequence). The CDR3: CASSFLGGELFF. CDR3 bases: TGTGCCAGCAGTTTTCTGGGCGGGGAGCTGTTTTTT.

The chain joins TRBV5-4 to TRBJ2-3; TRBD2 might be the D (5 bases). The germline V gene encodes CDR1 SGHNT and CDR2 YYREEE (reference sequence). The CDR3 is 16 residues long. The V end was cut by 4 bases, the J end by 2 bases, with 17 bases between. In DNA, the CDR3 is TGTGCCAGCAGCCCGCCCCTCCAGCGGCACACAGATACGCAGTATTTT. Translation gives CASSPPLQRHTDTQYF.

CDR3 loop: CASSAVGGYNEQYF. The CDR3 DNA is TGTGCCAGCAGCGCGGTAGGGGGCTACAACGAGCAGTACTTC. The chain joins TRBV9 to TRBJ2-7; 7 nucleotides align to TRBD1. This CDR3 region has 14 residues. CDR1 and CDR2 from the germline V gene are SGDLS and YYNGEE. J lost 5 bases, V lost 3 bases, and 8 bases had no gene match.

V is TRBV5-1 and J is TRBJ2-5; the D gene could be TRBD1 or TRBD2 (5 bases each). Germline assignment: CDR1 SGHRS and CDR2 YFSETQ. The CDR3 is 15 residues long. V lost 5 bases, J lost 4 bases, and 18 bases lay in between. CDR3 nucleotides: TGCGCCAGCAGTGAAGGGACCGTATCAGGAGAGACCCAGTACTTC. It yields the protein CASSEGTVSGETQYF.

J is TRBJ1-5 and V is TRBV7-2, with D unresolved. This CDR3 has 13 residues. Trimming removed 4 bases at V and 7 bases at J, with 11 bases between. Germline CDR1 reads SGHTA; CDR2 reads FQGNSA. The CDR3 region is CASSSGDAQPQHF. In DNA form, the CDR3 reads TGTGCCAGCAGCTCCGGCGACGCGCAGCCCCAGCATTTT.

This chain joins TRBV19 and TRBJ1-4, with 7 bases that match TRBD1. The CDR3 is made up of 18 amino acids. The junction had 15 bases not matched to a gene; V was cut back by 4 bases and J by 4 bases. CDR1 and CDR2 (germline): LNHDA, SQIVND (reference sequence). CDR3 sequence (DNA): TGTGCCAGTAGTACCCACCGGGACAGTCGAAGGGATAATGAAAAACTGTTTTTT. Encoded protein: CASSTHRDSRRDNEKLFF. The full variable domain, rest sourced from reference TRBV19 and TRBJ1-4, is DGGITQSPKYLFRKEGQNVTLSCEQNLNHDAMYWYRQDPGQGLRLIYYSQIVNDFQKGDIAEGYSVSREKKESFPLTVTSAQKNPTAFYLCASSTHRDSRRDNEKLFFGSGTQLSVL.

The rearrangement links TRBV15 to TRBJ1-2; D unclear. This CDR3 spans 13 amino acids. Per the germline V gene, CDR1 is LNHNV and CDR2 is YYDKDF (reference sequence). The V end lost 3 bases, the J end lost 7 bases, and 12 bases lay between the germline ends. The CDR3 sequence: CATSRDDGSGYTF. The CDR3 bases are TGTGCCACCAGCAGGGATGATGGGTCTGGCTACACCTTC. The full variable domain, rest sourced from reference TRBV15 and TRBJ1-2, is DAMVIQNPRYQVTQFGKPVTLSCSQTLNHNVMYWYQQKSSQAPKLLFHYYDKDFNNEADTPDNFQSRRPNTSFCFLDIRSPGLGDTAMYLCATSRDDGSGYTFGSGTRLTVV.

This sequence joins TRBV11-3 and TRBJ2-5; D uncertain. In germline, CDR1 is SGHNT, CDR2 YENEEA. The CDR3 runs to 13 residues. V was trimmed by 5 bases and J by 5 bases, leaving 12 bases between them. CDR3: CASSQNFWETQYF. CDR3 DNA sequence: TGTGCCAGCAGCCAGAATTTCTGGGAGACCCAGTACTTC.

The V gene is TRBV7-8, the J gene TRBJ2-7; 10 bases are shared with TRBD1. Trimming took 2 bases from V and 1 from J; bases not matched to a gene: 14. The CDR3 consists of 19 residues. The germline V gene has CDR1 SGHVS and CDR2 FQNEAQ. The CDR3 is CASSLKSLGGTGASYEQYF. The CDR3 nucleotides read TGTGCCAGCAGCTTAAAGTCGCTTGGGGGGACAGGGGCTTCCTACGAGCAGTACTTC.